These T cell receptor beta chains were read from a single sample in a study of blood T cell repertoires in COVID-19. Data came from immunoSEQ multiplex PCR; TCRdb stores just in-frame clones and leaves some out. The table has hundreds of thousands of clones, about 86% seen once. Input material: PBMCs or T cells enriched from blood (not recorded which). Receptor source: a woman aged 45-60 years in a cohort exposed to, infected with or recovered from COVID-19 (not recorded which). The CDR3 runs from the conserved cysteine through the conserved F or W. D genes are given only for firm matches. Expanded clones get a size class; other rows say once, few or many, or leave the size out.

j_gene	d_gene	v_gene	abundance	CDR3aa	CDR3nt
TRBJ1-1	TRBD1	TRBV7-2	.	CASSLPGQWTEAFF	TGTGCCAGCAGCCTCCCGGGACAGTGGACTGAAGCTTTCTTT
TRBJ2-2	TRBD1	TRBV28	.	CASSLRQGAGELFF	TGTGCCAGCAGCCTGAGACAGGGTGCCGGGGAGCTGTTTTTT
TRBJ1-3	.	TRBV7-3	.	CAIAPGWSSWDTIYF	TGTGCCATCGCCCCCGGCTGGAGTTCGTGGGACACCATATATTTT
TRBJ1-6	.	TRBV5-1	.	CASSLEAGGIPLHF	TGCGCCAGCAGCTTGGAGGCAGGAGGAATACCCCTCCACTTT
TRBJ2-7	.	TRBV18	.	CASSPTGGTESYEQYF	TGTGCCAGCTCACCCACAGGCGGGACAGAGTCCTACGAGCAGTACTTC
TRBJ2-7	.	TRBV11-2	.	CASSLGAGISSYEQYF	TGTGCCAGCAGCTTAGGTGCGGGGATCTCTTCCTACGAGCAGTACTTC
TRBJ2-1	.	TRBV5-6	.	CAGSRPEGEQFF	TGTGCCGGAAGCCGGCCCGAGGGTGAGCAGTTCTTC
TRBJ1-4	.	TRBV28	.	CASDYEKLFF	TGTGCCAGCGACTATGAAAAACTGTTTTTT
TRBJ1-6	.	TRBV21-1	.	CAYILSSYNSPLHF	TGTGCCTATATCCTCAGCTCCTATAATTCACCCCTCCACTTT
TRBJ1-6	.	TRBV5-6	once	CASSLATGSPLHF	TGTGCCAGCAGCTTGGCAACAGGCTCACCCCTCCACTTT
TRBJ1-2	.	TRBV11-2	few	CASQVGTIDGYTF	TGTGCCAGCCAGGTTGGCACCATCGATGGCTACACCTTC
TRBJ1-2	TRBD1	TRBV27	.	CASSLSGTGEVGYTF	TGTGCCAGCAGTTTATCCGGGACAGGGGAAGTTGGCTACACCTTC
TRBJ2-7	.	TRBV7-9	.	CASSSSSYEQYF	TGTGCCAGCAGCTCGAGCTCCTACGAGCAGTACTTC
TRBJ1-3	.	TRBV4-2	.	CASSQSVGSPGNTIYF	TGTGCCAGCAGCCAAAGTGTGGGGAGCCCTGGAAACACCATATATTTT
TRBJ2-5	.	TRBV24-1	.	CATSDFSRMGQETQYF	TGTGCCACCAGTGATTTCAGCAGGATGGGTCAGGAGACCCAGTACTTC
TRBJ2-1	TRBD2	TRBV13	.	CASSSSGGANEQFF	TGTGCCAGCAGCTCTAGCGGGGGGGCCAATGAGCAGTTCTTC
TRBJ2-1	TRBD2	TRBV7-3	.	CASSLNRAGGLNEQFF	TGTGCCAGCAGCTTAAATCGAGCGGGGGGCCTTAATGAGCAGTTCTTC
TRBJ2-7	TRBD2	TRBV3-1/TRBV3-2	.	CASSQGRTSGGPDYEQYF	TGTGCCAGCAGCCAAGGGCGGACTAGCGGGGGGCCCGACTACGAGCAGTACTTC
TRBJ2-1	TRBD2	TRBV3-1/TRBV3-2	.	CASSLGTSGFYNEQFF	TGTGCCAGCAGCCTGGGGACTAGCGGGTTCTACAATGAGCAGTTCTTC
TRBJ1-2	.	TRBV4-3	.	CASSQDNRNNYGYTF	TGCGCCAGCAGCCAAGATAACAGGAATAACTATGGCTACACCTTC
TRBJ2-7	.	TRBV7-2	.	CASSRSQNSYEQYF	TGTGCCAGCAGCCGTAGCCAAAACTCCTACGAGCAGTACTTC
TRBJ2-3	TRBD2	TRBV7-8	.	CASSLLAGGTDTQYF	TGTGCCAGCAGCTTACTAGCGGGGGGCACAGATACGCAGTATTTT
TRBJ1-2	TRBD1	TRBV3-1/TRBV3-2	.	CASSPKTGNPGSGYTF	TGTGCCAGCAGCCCGAAGACAGGGAACCCAGGGTCCGGCTACACCTTC
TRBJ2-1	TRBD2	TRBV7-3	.	CASSLGLNNEQFF	TGTGCCAGCAGTTTGGGACTAAACAATGAGCAGTTCTTC
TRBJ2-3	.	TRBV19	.	CASQGFTDTQYF	TGTGCCAGTCAGGGGTTCACAGATACGCAGTATTTT
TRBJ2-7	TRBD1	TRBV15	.	CATSRPGQGAHEQYF	TGTGCCACCAGCAGGCCGGGACAGGGGGCGCATGAGCAGTACTTC
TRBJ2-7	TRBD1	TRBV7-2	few	CASSSMRRQGAHEQYF	TGTGCCAGCAGCTCCATGCGAAGGCAGGGGGCTCACGAGCAGTACTTC
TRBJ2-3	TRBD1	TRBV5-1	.	CASSLPGTGPADTQYF	TGCGCCAGCAGCTTACCGGGGACAGGGCCCGCAGATACGCAGTATTTT
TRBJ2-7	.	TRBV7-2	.	CASSFVGGVHEQYF	TGTGCCAGCAGCTTTGTCGGAGGGGTCCACGAGCAGTACTTC
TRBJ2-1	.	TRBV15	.	CATSRDWESSYNEQFF	TGTGCCACCAGCAGAGATTGGGAGAGCTCCTACAATGAGCAGTTCTTC
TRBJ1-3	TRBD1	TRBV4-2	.	CASSQEPRQGSGSGNTIYF	TGTGCCAGCAGCCAAGAACCCCGACAGGGTTCCGGCTCTGGAAACACCATATATTTT
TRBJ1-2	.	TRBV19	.	CASSEPETYGYTF	TGTGCCAGTAGCGAGCCTGAAACTTATGGCTACACCTTC
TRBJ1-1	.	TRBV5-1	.	CASSWGAVNTEAFF	TGCGCCAGCAGCTGGGGCGCTGTGAACACTGAAGCTTTCTTT
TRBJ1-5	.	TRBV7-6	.	CASSLARNQPQHF	TGTGCCAGCAGCTTAGCCAGGAATCAGCCCCAGCATTTT
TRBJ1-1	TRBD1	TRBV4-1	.	CASSQTTGGTEAFF	TGCGCCAGCAGCCAAACTACAGGGGGGACTGAAGCTTTCTTT
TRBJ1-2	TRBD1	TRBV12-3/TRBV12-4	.	CASRKQGHTF	TGTGCCAGCAGGAAACAGGGGCACACCTTC
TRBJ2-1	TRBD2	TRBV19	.	CAAGLAGTTIIYNEQFF	TGTGCCGCGGGACTAGCGGGGACTACAATTATTTACAATGAGCAGTTCTTC
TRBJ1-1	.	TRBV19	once	CASSIGTSGVAFF	TGTGCCAGTAGTATAGGGACGTCGGGGGTCGCTTTCTTT
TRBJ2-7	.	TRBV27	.	CASSLERTGTKYF	TGTGCCAGCAGTTTAGAGCGGACCGGGACAAAGTACTTC
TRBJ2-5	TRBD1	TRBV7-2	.	CASSFGTGVLSGNQETQYF	TGTGCCAGCAGCTTTGGGACAGGGGTACTTTCCGGGAACCAAGAGACCCAGTACTTC
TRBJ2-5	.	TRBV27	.	CASRSQRRGGPRETQYF	TGTGCCAGCAGGTCTCAGAGGAGGGGTGGCCCAAGGGAGACCCAGTACTTC
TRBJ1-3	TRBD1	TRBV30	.	CAWSPSSPGQGYGNTIYF	TGTGCCTGGAGTCCCTCCTCCCCGGGACAGGGTTACGGAAACACCATATATTTT
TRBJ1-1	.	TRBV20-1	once	CSASFSFEAFF	TGCAGTGCTAGTTTTAGTTTTGAAGCTTTCTTT
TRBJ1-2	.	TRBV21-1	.	CASSDGEIWESVYGYTF	TGTGCCAGCAGCGACGGGGAGATTTGGGAATCGGTCTATGGCTACACCTTC
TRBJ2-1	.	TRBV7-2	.	CASSRRGNSYNEQFF	TGTGCCAGCAGCCGTCGGGGGAACTCCTACAATGAGCAGTTCTTC
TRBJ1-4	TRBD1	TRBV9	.	CASSERTGPSEKLFF	TGTGCCAGCAGTGAAAGGACAGGGCCGAGTGAAAAACTGTTTTTT
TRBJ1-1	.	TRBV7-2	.	CASSLMGGNTEAFF	TGTGCCAGCAGCTTAATGGGGGGGAACACTGAAGCTTTCTTT
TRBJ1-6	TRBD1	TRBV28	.	CASSTGQVHNSPLHF	TGTGCCAGCAGTACCGGACAGGTCCATAATTCACCCCTCCACTTT
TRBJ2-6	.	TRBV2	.	CASSIDSGGIASRANVLTF	TGTGCCAGCAGTATCGACAGCGGAGGGATAGCGTCTAGGGCCAACGTCCTGACTTTC
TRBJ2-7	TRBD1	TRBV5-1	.	CASSPGTGPFYEQYF	TGCGCCAGCAGCCCCGGGACAGGGCCATTCTACGAGCAGTACTTC
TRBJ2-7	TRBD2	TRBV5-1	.	CASSTAGGANYEQYF	TGCGCCAGCAGCACTGCGGGGGGGGCCAACTACGAGCAGTACTTC
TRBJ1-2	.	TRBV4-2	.	CASSQVGANYGYTF	TGTGCCAGCAGCCAAGTTGGAGCTAACTATGGCTACACCTTC
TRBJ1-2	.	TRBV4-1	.	CASSQQANYGYTF	TGCGCCAGCAGCCAGCAGGCTAACTATGGCTACACCTTC
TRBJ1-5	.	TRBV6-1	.	CASSEVTGSNQPQHF	TGTGCCAGCAGTGAAGTCACAGGGAGCAATCAGCCCCAGCATTTT
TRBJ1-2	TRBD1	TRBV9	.	CASSPPGQGAVGYGYTF	TGTGCCAGCAGCCCTCCGGGACAGGGGGCGGTCGGCTATGGCTACACCTTC
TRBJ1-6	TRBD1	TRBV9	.	CASSVGTGVNSPLHF	TGTGCCAGCAGCGTCGGGACAGGGGTTAATTCACCCCTCCACTTT
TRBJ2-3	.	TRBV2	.	CASSATEDTQYF	TGTGCCAGCAGTGCGACAGAGGATACGCAGTATTTT